The present entry profiles one T cell receptor beta chain with its context. What it binds is unknown. This entry belongs to a study of T-cell reconstitution after alpha-beta-depleted transplantation in children. Study-wide points: Some patients' high day-60 TCRbeta diversity was traced to surviving recipient T cells and thymic progenitors. There were reportedly several hundred expanded graft clones from which alpha-beta T cells came about two months after transplant.

Researchers prepared the TCRbeta library using unique molecular identifiers, the study reports. TCRdb analysed the PCR reads with MiXCR anew, one entry per CDR3 protein. The sample lists roughly 400,000 distinct CDR3 sequences, about 45% occurring once. V gave up 1 base and J gave up 5 bases, with 17 bases separating them. Germline-derived CDR1 and CDR2 are SEHNR and FQNEAQ (reference sequence). This CDR3 spans 16 amino acids. V usage is TRBV7-9 and J usage is TRBJ2-5; D might be TRBD2 (6 bases). The clonotype was recovered from a girl aged 2 to 10 with aplastic anemia, due to receive a stem cell transplant. The source material was PBMCs, sampled before TCRalphabeta/CD19-depleted stem cell transplant. The CDR3 loop reads CASSLVQGGRGETQYF. In DNA, the CDR3 is TGTGCCAGCAGCTTAGTTCAGGGAGGACGTGGGGAGACCCAGTACTTC.